This TCR beta chain originates from a study of CD8 T cells in ankylosing spondylitis. The V segment lost 6 bases and the J segment 8 bases; nucleotides outside the gene matches: 11. There are 15 residues in the CDR3. Germline loops: CDR1 LNHDA, CDR2 SQIVND (reference sequence). Study results and limitations: Blood from ankylosing spondylitis patients appeared to carry a characteristic roughly eight-variant TCR beta motif.

Quantitative barcoded 5'-RACE was used to prepare TCR beta libraries. TCRdb called the 5' RACE reads again in MiXCR, with one record for every CDR3 protein. The data show about 440,000 distinct CDR3 sequences, with about a sixth seen just once and approximately 1% held by the top ten. Worth noting for this clonotype: Its antigen is unknown.

Material for sequencing was blood, either unsorted or a sorted T cell fraction (not recorded which). The V and J genes are TRBV19 and TRBJ2-1; TRBD2 matches 9 bases. The receptor's source is a male donor with ankylosing spondylitis. The chain's CDR3 is CASRSLAGVAHEQFF. The CDR3 bases are TGTGCCAGTAGGTCCTTAGCGGGAGTGGCACATGAGCAGTTCTTC. Full variable domain (rest looked up from reference TRBV19 and TRBJ2-1): DGGITQSPKYLFRKEGQNVTLSCEQNLNHDAMYWYRQDPGQGLRLIYYSQIVNDFQKGDIAEGYSVSREKKESFPLTVTSAQKNPTAFYLCASRSLAGVAHEQFFGPGTRLTVL.